The 26 T cell receptor beta chains reported below all come from one sample, sequenced in a study of T-cell memory formation after mild COVID-19. TCRdb re-derived calls from the 5' RACE reads in MiXCR, one entry per CDR3 protein. The sample contains approximately 350,000 distinct CDR3 sequences, approximately 27% of which appear only once. The material sequenced was PBMCs or a T cell subset sorted from them (not recorded which). The origin of the receptors is an adult woman who had mild COVID-19 (a few samples of this study predate the infection). Cell type and time point are not known.

This clonotype has only a few counts. The chain carries TRBV6-2 or TRBV6-3 and TRBJ1-2; the match to TRBD1 covers 9 bases. Germline V lookup: CDR1 MNHEY, CDR2 SVGEGT. V shed 5 bases and J 4 bases; nucleotides not matched to a gene: 8. The CDR3 covers 15 residues. The CDR3: CASSLPDRGSYGYTF. The CDR3 DNA reads as TGTGCCAGCAGTCTCCCTGACAGGGGGTCCTATGGCTACACCTTC.

The chain is built from TRBV6-5 and TRBJ1-2, with 7 positions matching TRBD1. The V segment lost 5 bases and the J segment 14 bases; nucleotides outside the gene matches: 14. The CDR3 extends over 13 amino acids. Germline V gene sequence: CDR1 MNHEY, CDR2 SVGAGI. This chain's CDR3 is CASSPPGQKTYTF. The CDR3 nucleotides are TGTGCCAGCAGTCCCCCGGGACAGAAGACCTATACCTTC.

This clonotype was seen a handful of times. V gene TRBV24-1 combines with J gene TRBJ1-1; no definite D call. The CDR3 runs to 13 residues. V lost 7 bases and J lost 1, with 9 bases in between. CDR1 and CDR2 from the germline V gene are KGHDR and SFDVKD. Here the CDR3 reads CATRNAGNTEAFF. CDR3 nucleotide sequence: TGTGCCACCAGGAACGCGGGGAACACTGAAGCTTTCTTT.

This clonotype appeared once. V is TRBV7-9 and J is TRBJ1-2; D may be TRBD1 (6 bases). Germline assignment: CDR1 SEHNR and CDR2 FQNEAQ (reference sequence). The CDR3 has 16 residues. Trimming left V 5 bases short and J 0 bases short, with 16 bases between. Here the CDR3 reads CASSHGQTYSNYGYTF. The CDR3 DNA sequence: TGTGCCAGCAGCCATGGACAGACGTATTCTAACTATGGCTACACCTTC.

This clonotype occurred a few times. This chain links TRBV12-3 or TRBV12-4 with TRBJ2-7; tentative D call: TRBD1 (6 bases). The CDR3 spans 16 residues. Trimming pared 6 bases from V and 2 bases from J, leaving 20 bases between. Written as DNA, the CDR3 is TGTGCCAGCAGCCCTTGGGACCAGGGGATCCCCTACGAGCAGTACTTC. Protein product: CASSPWDQGIPYEQYF.

This clonotype was found a few times. In DNA form, the CDR3 reads TGTGCCAGCAGAAGAGCGGGGGGAGAGACCCAGTACTTC. Its protein is CASRRAGGETQYF. V gene TRBV12-3 or TRBV12-4 combines with J gene TRBJ2-5, with 9 bases fitting TRBD2. The V segment lost 6 bases and the J segment 4 bases; nucleotides outside the gene matches: 3. This CDR3 has 13 amino acids.

This chain joins TRBV5-1 and TRBJ1-1; TRBD1 agrees at 8 bases. Germline V gene sequence: CDR1 SGHRS, CDR2 YFSETQ. V gave up 4 bases and J gave up 10 bases; unmatched junction bases: 6. This CDR3 is built from 12 residues. CDR3 protein: CASSAGQGGAFF. The CDR3 DNA follows: TGCGCCAGCAGCGCTGGACAGGGAGGAGCTTTCTTT.

The V and J genes are TRBV20-1 and TRBJ1-5, with D possibly being TRBD1 (5 bases). Trimming took 5 bases from V and 1 from J, leaving 9 bases between them. The germline V gene encodes CDR1 DFQATT and CDR2 SNEGSKA (reference sequence). This CDR3 contains 13 residues. In nucleotides, the CDR3 is TGCAGTGCTTACCGGGACAGCAATCAGCCCCAGCATTTT. Its translation: CSAYRDSNQPQHF.

There are a few counts of this clonotype. The J gene is TRBJ2-7, the V gene TRBV19; weak D call: TRBD2 (6 bases). The V and J ends lost 3 bases and 6 bases respectively, with 12 bases between them. Per the germline V gene, CDR1 is LNHDA and CDR2 is SQIVND (reference sequence). This CDR3 is built from 13 residues. The CDR3 here is CASSMRRGSEQYF. In DNA, the CDR3 is TGTGCCAGTAGTATGAGGAGGGGATCCGAGCAGTACTTC.

The CDR3 loop is CSARERVSYGYTF. As DNA, the CDR3 is TGCAGTGCTAGAGAGCGGGTCAGCTATGGCTACACCTTC. V gene TRBV20-1 combines with J gene TRBJ1-2; D gene ambiguous. CDR1 is DFQATT and CDR2 is SNEGSKA in the germline V gene (reference sequence). Trimming shortened V by 0 bases and J by 4 bases, and 9 bases separated the two germline ends. The CDR3 is 13 residues long.

The sample holds one count of this clonotype. This chain uses TRBV12-3 or TRBV12-4 with TRBJ2-1; a weak D match, TRBD2 (7 bases). There are 16 residues in the CDR3. V lost 4 bases and J lost 2, with 15 bases in between. CDR3 nucleotide sequence: TGTGCCAGCAGTTACAGGGCCGGACTAGCCTACAATGAGCAGTTCTTC. Protein: CASSYRAGLAYNEQFF.

The chain's CDR3 is CASSLVFAGMQFF. CDR3 bases: TGTGCCAGCAGCTTAGTCTTTGCGGGGATGCAGTTCTTC. J is TRBJ2-1 and V is TRBV7-2; perhaps TRBD2 as D (6 bases). The CDR3 runs 13 residues. V was clipped by 1 base and J by 12 bases, with 13 bases between them. CDR1 is SGHTA and CDR2 is FQGNSA in the germline V gene.

This clonotype has at least ten counts. This sequence joins TRBV7-9 and TRBJ1-4; D ambiguous. The CDR3 has 14 amino acids. Germline values: CDR1 SEHNR, CDR2 FQNEAQ (reference sequence). Trimming removed 5 bases from V and 4 bases from J, with 11 bases in between. The CDR3: CASSHPPSNEKLFF. CDR3 coding DNA: TGTGCCAGCAGCCACCCCCCCAGTAATGAAAAACTGTTTTTT.

A few counts support this clonotype. CDR3 nucleotides: TGTGCCAGCAGCTTAAACAGCGACTCCTACAATGAGCAGTTCTTC. Translating gives CASSLNSDSYNEQFF. This chain connects TRBV7-3 to TRBJ2-1; D is undetermined. The CDR3 contains 15 residues. Per germline, CDR1 SGHTA and CDR2 FQGTGA. Trimming shortened V by 1 base and J by 0 bases, and 7 bases separated the two germline ends.

In this sample, this clonotype turned up once. This chain connects TRBV12-3 or TRBV12-4 to TRBJ2-5, with D perhaps matching TRBD1 or TRBD2 (6 bases each). V lost 7 bases and J 2 bases, leaving 14 bases between the germline ends. The CDR3 is 14 amino acids. The CDR3 DNA reads TGTGCCAGCACCCTAAGAGGGGGGCAAGAGACCCAGTACTTC. Translation: CASTLRGGQETQYF.

This clonotype was counted only a few times. V usage is TRBV7-9 and J usage is TRBJ2-7; possibly TRBD1 or TRBD2 for D (5 bases each). Germline CDR1 SEHNR, CDR2 FQNEAQ (reference sequence). The CDR3 spans 15 residues. V lost 5 bases and J lost 5, with 19 bases in between. This CDR3 is CASSPGRIRVNEQYF. CDR3 DNA sequence: TGTGCCAGCAGCCCGGGACGAATCCGGGTAAACGAGCAGTACTTC.

This clonotype was found a few times. The V and J genes are TRBV5-1 and TRBJ2-3, with TRBD2 matching 9 bases. Per the germline V gene, CDR1 is SGHRS and CDR2 is YFSETQ. The CDR3 consists of 18 residues. The ends lost 3 bases at V and 4 bases at J; junction bases unmatched: 15. The CDR3 region is CASSSTLAGRSGADTQYF. The CDR3, as DNA: TGCGCCAGCAGCTCCACACTAGCGGGCAGGTCGGGGGCAGATACGCAGTATTTT. Full variable domain (remainder filled in from reference TRBV5-1 and TRBJ2-3): KAGVTQTPRYLIKTRGQQVTLSCSPISGHRSVSWYQQTPGQGLQFLFEYFSETQRNKGNFPGRFSGRQFSNSRSEMNVSTLELGDSALYLCASSSTLAGRSGADTQYFGPGTRLTVL.

This CDR3 is CASSEWSDTRYGYTF. DNA of the CDR3: TGTGCCAGCAGTGAATGGTCGGACACGCGCTATGGCTACACCTTC. The chain employs TRBV25-1 and TRBJ1-2; perhaps TRBD1 as D (5 bases). Germline V gene sequence: CDR1 MGHDK, CDR2 SYGVNS. The CDR3 totals 15 residues. The ends were cut back, 1 base at V and 4 bases at J, with 13 bases in the middle.

This clonotype was observed a handful of times. Here the CDR3 reads CASSGLQGSTNEQFF. The CDR3, as DNA: TGTGCCAGCAGCGGCCTACAGGGGAGTACCAATGAGCAGTTCTTC. The J gene is TRBJ2-1, the V gene TRBV9; TRBD1 agrees at 7 bases. The junction had 9 bases not matched to a gene; V was cut back by 3 bases and J by 6 bases. Looked up from germline, CDR1 is SGDLS and CDR2 is YYNGEE. CDR3 length equals 15 residues. Variable domain in full (rest from reference TRBV9 and TRBJ2-1): DSGVTQTPKHLITATGQRVTLRCSPRSGDLSVYWYQQSLDQGLQFLIQYYNGEERAKGNILERFSAQQFPDLHSELNLSSLELGDSALYFCASSGLQGSTNEQFFGPGTRLTVL.

The gene calls are TRBV7-6 and TRBJ2-7; the match to TRBD2 covers 8 bases. Germline assignment: CDR1 SGHVS and CDR2 FNYEAQ. CDR3 size: 17 residues. The ends lost 8 bases at V and 2 bases at J; junction bases unmatched: 17. The CDR3 DNA reads TGTGCCAGCTCGCGGGGGGTGAACCGGGACGCTACCTACGAGCAGTACTTC. Its protein product is CASSRGVNRDATYEQYF.

The chain couples TRBV10-2 to TRBJ2-1, with 16 positions matching TRBD2. V lost 7 bases to trimming and J lost 4 bases; unmatched junction nucleotides: 7. The CDR3 has 17 amino acids. Germline V gene sequence: CDR1 WSHSY, CDR2 SAAADI. The CDR3 region has the DNA TGCGCCAGCAAGGTGGGACTAGCGGGGGGGCTTTACAATGAGCAGTTCTTC. This codes for CASKVGLAGGLYNEQFF.

The chain combines TRBV11-3 with TRBJ1-3, with 7 bases lining up with TRBD1. Per the germline V gene, CDR1 is SGHNT and CDR2 is YENEEA. The CDR3 covers 18 residues. Germline trimming cut 2 bases from V and 0 bases from J; bases unmatched to any gene: 10. CDR3 residues: CASSLSAGQRYSGNTIYF. CDR3 nucleotides: TGTGCCAGCAGCTTAAGCGCGGGACAGAGATACTCTGGAAACACCATATATTTT.

This clonotype has a handful of counts. The chain carries TRBV18 and TRBJ2-3, with D unresolved. The CDR3 contains 14 residues. Germline V gene sequence: CDR1 KGHSH, CDR2 LQKENI. V was trimmed by 0 bases and J by 5 bases, leaving 9 bases between them. DNA for the CDR3: TGTGCCAGCTCACCACCGACGGGCAGAGATACGCAGTATTTT. Translated: CASSPPTGRDTQYF. The full variable domain, in which reference TRBV18 and TRBJ2-3 provide the parts outside the CDR3, is NAGVMQNPRHLVRRRGQEARLRCSPMKGHSHVYWYRQLPEEGLKFMVYLQKENIIDESGMPKERFSAEFPKEGPSILRIQQVVRGDSAAYFCASSPPTGRDTQYFGPGTRLTVL.

The J gene is TRBJ2-1, the V gene TRBV4-1; 8 bases map to TRBD2. The CDR3 length is 15 residues. Losses at the gene ends were 0 bases for V and 8 bases for J; bases not matched to a gene: 6. Germline V gene lookup returns CDR1 MGHRA and CDR2 YSYEKL. CDR3 amino acids: CASSQERGGYDEQFF. CDR3 nucleotide sequence: TGCGCCAGCAGCCAAGAACGCGGGGGGTATGATGAGCAGTTCTTC.

This clonotype was seen only once. J is TRBJ1-5 and V is TRBV15, with 10 bases matching TRBD1. The CDR3 has 15 residues. The J segment lost 5 bases and the V segment lost 2 bases, leaving 3 bases of the junction unmatched. Germline V CDR1 and CDR2: LNHNV, YYDKDF (reference sequence). In nucleotides, the CDR3 is TGTGCCACCAGCAGAATTGGGACAGGGGATCAGCCCCAGCATTTT. Residues: CATSRIGTGDQPQHF.

The table lists this clonotype with a count of one. Its ends do not fully match the called genes, so a read error is possible. The chain has TRBV6-5 and TRBJ1-2; possible D gene TRBD1, 6 bases. The CDR3 totals 13 residues. Germline V gene data show CDR1 as MNHEY and CDR2 as SVGAGI. The CDR3 sequence is CASSYDRTYGYSF. The CDR3 DNA reads as TGTGCCAGCAGTTACGACAGGACCTATGGCTACAGCTTC.